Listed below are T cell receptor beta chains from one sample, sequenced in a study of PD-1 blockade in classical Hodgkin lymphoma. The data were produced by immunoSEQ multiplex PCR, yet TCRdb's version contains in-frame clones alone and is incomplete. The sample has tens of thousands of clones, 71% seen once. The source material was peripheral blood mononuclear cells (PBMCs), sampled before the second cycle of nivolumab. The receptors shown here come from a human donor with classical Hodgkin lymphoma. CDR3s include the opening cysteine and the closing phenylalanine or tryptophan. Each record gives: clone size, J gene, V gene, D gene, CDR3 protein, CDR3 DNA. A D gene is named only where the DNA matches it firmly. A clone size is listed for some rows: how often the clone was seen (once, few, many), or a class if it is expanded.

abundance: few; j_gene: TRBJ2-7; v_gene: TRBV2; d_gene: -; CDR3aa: CASSEGRDSSYEQYF; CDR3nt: TGTGCCAGCAGTGAAGGCAGGGATAGCTCCTACGAGCAGTACTTC
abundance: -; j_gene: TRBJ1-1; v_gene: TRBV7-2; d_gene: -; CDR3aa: CASSVDTFEAFF; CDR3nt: TGTGCCAGCAGCGTGGACACCTTTGAAGCTTTCTTT
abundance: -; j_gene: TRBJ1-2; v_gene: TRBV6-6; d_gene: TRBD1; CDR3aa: CASSPTTGGGGGYTF; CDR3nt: TGTGCCAGCAGTCCGACGACAGGGGGAGGAGGTGGCTACACCTTC
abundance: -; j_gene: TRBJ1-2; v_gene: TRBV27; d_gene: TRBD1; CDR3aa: CASSSRQGATGYTF; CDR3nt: TGTGCCAGCAGTAGTAGACAGGGAGCTACAGGCTACACCTTC
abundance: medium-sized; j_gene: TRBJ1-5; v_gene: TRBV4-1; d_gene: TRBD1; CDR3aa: CASSHLTGRQPQHF; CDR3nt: TGCGCCAGCAGCCACTTGACAGGGCGCCAGCCCCAGCATTTT
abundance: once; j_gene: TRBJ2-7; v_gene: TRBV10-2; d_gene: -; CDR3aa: CASSESSPSSYEQYF; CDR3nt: TGCGCCAGCAGTGAGTCTAGCCCGAGCTCCTACGAGCAGTACTTC
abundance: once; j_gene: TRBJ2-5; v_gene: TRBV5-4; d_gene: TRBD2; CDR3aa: CASSLASGGRETQYF; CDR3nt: TGTGCCAGCAGCTTGGCTAGCGGGGGACGAGAGACCCAGTACTTC
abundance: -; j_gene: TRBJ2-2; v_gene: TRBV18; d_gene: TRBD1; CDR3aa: CASSRIPGTESTGELFF; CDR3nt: TGTGCCAGCTCACGAATACCCGGGACAGAGAGCACCGGGGAGCTGTTTTTT
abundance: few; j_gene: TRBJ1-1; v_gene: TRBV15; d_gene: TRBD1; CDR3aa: CATSRDQGGTEAFF; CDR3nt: TGTGCCACCAGCAGAGATCAGGGGGGCACTGAAGCTTTCTTT
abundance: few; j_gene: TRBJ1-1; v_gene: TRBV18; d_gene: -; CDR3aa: CASTHPAAPNTEAFF; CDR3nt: TGTGCCAGTACCCACCCCGCAGCCCCTAACACTGAAGCTTTCTTT
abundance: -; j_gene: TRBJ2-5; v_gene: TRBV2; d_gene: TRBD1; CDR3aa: CASSIRVDRGHEETQYF; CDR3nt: TGTGCCAGCAGTATCCGGGTTGACAGGGGGCATGAGGAGACCCAGTACTTC